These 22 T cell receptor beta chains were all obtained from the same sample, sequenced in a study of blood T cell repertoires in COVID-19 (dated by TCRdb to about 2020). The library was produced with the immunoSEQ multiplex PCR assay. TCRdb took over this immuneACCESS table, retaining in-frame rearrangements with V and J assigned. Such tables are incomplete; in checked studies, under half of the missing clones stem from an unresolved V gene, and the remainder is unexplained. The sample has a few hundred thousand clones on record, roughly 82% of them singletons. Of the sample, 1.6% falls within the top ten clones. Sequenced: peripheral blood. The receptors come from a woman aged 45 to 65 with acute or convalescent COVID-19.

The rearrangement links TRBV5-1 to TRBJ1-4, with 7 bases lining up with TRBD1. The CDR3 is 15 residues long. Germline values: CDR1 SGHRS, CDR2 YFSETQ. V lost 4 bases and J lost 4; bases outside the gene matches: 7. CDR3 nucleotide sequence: TGCGCCAGCAGCGGAGCAGGGGGGCTTAATGAAAAACTGTTTTTT. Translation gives CASSGAGGLNEKLFF.

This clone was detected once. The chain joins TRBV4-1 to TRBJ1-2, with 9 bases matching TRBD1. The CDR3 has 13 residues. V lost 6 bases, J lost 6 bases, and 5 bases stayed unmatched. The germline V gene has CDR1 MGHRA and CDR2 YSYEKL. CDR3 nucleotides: TGCGCCAGCAGGCGGACAGGGGAGAATGGCTACACCTTC. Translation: CASRRTGENGYTF.

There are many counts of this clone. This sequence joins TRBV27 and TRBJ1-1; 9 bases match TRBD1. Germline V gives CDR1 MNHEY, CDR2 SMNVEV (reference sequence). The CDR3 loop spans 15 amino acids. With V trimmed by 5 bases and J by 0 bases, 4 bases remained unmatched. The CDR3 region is CASSLGTGLNTEAFF. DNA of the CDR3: TGTGCCAGCAGTCTAGGGACAGGGTTGAACACTGAAGCTTTCTTT.

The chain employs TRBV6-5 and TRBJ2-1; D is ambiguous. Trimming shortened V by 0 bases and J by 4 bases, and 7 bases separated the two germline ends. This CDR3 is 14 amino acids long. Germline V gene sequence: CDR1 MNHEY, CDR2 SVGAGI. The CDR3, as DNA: TGTGCCAGCAGTTACTCTGGGCCGTACAATGAGCAGTTCTTC. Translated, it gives CASSYSGPYNEQFF.

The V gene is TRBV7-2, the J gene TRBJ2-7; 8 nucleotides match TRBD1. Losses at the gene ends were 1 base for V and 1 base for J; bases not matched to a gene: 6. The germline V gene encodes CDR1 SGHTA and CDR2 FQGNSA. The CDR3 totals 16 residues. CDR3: CASSLGLRTGSYEQYF. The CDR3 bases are TGTGCCAGCAGCTTAGGTCTAAGGACAGGGTCCTACGAGCAGTACTTC.

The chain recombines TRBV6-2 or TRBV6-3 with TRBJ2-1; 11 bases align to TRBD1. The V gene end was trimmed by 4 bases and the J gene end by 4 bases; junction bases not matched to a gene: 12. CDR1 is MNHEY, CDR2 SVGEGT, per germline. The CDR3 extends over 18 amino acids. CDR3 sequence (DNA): TGTGCCAGCAGTTCCCCTTCCCCCGGGACAGGGGGTTACAATGAGCAGTTCTTC. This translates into CASSSPSPGTGGYNEQFF.

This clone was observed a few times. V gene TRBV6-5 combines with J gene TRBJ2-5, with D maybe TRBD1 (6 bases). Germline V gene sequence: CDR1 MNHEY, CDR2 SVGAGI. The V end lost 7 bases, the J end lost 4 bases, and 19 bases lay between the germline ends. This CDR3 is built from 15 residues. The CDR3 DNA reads TGTGCCAGCAACGGTCGGCAGGGGATAGGAGAGACCCAGTACTTC. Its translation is CASNGRQGIGETQYF.

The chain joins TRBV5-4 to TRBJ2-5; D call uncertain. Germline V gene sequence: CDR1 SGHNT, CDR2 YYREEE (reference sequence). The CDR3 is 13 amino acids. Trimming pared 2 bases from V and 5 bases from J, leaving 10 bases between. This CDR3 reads CASSFGGEETQYF. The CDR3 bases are TGTGCCAGCAGCTTTGGCGGTGAGGAGACCCAGTACTTC.

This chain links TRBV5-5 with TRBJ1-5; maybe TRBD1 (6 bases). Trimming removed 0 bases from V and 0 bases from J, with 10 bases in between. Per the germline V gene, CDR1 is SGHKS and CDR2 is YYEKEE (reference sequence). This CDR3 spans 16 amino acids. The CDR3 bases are TGTGCCAGCAGCTTGGCCAGGACAGATAGCAATCAGCCCCAGCATTTT. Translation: CASSLARTDSNQPQHF.

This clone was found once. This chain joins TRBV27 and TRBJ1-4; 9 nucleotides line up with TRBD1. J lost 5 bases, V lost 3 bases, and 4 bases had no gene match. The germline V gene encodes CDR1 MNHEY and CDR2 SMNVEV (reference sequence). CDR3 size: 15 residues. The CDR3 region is CASSFQTGGNEKLFF. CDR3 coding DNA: TGTGCCAGCAGTTTCCAAACAGGGGGCAATGAAAAACTGTTTTTT.

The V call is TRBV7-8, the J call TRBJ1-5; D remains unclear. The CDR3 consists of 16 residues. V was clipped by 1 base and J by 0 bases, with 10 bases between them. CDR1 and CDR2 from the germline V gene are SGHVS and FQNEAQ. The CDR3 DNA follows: TGTGCCAGCAGCTTAGAAATTTCTTATAGCAATCAGCCCCAGCATTTT. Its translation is CASSLEISYSNQPQHF.

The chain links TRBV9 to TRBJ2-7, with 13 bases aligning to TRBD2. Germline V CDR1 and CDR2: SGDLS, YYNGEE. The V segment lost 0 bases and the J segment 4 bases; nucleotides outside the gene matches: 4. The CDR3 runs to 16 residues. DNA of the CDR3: TGTGCCAGCAGCGTAGGACTAGCGGGAGGATATTACGAGCAGTACTTC. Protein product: CASSVGLAGGYYEQYF.

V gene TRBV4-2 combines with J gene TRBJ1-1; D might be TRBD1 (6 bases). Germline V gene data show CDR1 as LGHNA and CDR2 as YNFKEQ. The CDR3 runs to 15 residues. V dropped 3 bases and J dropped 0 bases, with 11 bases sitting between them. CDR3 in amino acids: CASSHKDRMNTEAFF. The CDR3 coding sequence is TGTGCCAGCAGCCACAAAGACAGGATGAACACTGAAGCTTTCTTT.

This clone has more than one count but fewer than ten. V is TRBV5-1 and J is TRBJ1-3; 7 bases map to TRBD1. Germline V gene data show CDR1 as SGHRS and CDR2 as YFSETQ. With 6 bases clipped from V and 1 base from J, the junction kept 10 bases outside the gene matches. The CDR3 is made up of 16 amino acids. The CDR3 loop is CASNADGTASGNTIYF. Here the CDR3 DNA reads TGCGCCAGCAACGCAGACGGGACAGCTTCTGGAAACACCATATATTTT.

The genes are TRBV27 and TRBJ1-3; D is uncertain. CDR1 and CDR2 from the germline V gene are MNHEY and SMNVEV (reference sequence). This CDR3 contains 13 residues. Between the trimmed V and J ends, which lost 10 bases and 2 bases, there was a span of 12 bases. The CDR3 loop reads CATRRTAGNTIYF. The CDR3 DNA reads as TGTGCCACGAGGCGAACGGCTGGAAACACCATATATTTT.

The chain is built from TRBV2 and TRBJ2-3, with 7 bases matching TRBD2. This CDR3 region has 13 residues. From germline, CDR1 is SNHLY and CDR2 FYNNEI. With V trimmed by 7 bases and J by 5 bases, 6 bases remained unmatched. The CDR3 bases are TGTGCCAGCAAGGACGGGGAGGGAGATACGCAGTATTTT. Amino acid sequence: CASKDGEGDTQYF. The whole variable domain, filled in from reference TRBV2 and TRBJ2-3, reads EPEVTQTPSHQVTQMGQEVILRCVPISNHLYFYWYRQILGQKVEFLVSFYNNEISEKSEIFDDQFSVERPDGSNFTLKIRSTKLEDSAMYFCASKDGEGDTQYFGPGTRLTVL.

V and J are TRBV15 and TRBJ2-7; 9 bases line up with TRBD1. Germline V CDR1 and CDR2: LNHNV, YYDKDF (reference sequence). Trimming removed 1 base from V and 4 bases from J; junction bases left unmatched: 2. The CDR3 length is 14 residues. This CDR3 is CATSRGDRAYEQYF. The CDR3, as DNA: TGTGCCACCAGCAGAGGGGACAGGGCATACGAGCAGTACTTC.

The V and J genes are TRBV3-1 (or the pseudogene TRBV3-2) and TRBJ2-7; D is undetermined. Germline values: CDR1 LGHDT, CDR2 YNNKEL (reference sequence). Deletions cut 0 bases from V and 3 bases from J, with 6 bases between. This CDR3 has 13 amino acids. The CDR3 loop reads CASSQDLLYEQYF. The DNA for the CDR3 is TGTGCCAGCAGCCAAGATCTCCTCTACGAGCAGTACTTC.

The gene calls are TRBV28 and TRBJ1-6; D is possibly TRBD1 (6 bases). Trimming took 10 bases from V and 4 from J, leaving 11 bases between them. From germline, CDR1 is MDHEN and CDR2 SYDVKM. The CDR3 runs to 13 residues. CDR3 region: CATRDMYNSPLHF. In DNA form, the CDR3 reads TGTGCCACCCGGGACATGTATAATTCACCCCTCCACTTT.

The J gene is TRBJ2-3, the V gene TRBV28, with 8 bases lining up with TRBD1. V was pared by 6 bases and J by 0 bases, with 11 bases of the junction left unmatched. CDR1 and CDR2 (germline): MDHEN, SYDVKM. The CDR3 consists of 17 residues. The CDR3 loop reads CASSPTRQGTSTDTQYF. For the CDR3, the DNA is TGTGCCAGCAGCCCAACCCGACAGGGGACTAGCACAGATACGCAGTATTTT.

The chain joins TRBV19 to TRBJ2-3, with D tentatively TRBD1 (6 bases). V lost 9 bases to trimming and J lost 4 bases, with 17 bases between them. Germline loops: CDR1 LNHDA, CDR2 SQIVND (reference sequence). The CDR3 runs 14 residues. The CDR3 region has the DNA TGTGCCAGCCAAGGGGGTTTGTGGGCAGATACGCAGTATTTT. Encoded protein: CASQGGLWADTQYF.

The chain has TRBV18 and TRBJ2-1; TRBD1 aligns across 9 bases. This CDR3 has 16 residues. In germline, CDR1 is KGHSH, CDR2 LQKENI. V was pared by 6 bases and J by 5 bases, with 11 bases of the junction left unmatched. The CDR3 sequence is CASSPNTGGVNNEQFF. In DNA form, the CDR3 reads TGTGCCAGCTCTCCGAATACAGGGGGCGTAAACAATGAGCAGTTCTTC.